This paragraph covers one T cell receptor beta chain sequence. Its antigen remains unidentified. This record belongs to a study of T cell responses to AZD1222 COVID-19 vaccine. The germline V and J ends were trimmed by 0 bases and 2 bases, with 5 bases remaining between them. The germline V gene has CDR1 SGHTA and CDR2 FQGNSA. The CDR3 contains 13 residues. The table came from immunoSEQ multiplex PCR; TCRdb's copy has only in-frame clones and leaves some out. This table has roughly 110,000 clones, approximately 90% appearing once. Broader study findings: A mostly white British donor set with more females was recruited, and clonal diversity was possibly underestimated. Within unmutated variant regions lay the reported targets of nearly half of spike-specific TCRs.

The sample in question was peripheral blood, obtained on day 0 of AZD1222 vaccination. The V and J genes are TRBV7-2 and TRBJ2-7; D ambiguous. This receptor was taken from an adult in good health. CDR3 DNA: TGTGCCAGCAGCTTAGCGTCGACCTACGAGCAGTACTTC. Amino acids: CASSLASTYEQYF.